One sample yielded the 14 T cell receptor beta chains listed below, sequenced in a study of cytomegalovirus exposure and HLA in healthy donors (dated by TCRdb to the late 2010s). Library method: the immunoSEQ multiplex PCR assay. For the multiplex PCR, a mixture combining 60 forward primers for TCR Vbeta segments and 13 reverse primers for TCR Jbeta segments was used. TCRdb provides this immuneACCESS table in a form limited to in-frame rearrangements. Some clones are lacking; in checked studies, under half of them reflect an unresolved V gene, and why the rest are absent is not known. The sample includes about 130,000 clones, with roughly three quarters observed a single time. Together, the top ten hold approximately 1.7% of the sample. The sequencing input was PBMCs. Every receptor here comes from a woman aged 40-49 years in good health and CMV-seronegative.

The chain carries TRBV13 and TRBJ1-2, with TRBD1 identical over 10 bases. The CDR3 has 16 amino acids. CDR1 and CDR2 (germline): PRHDT, FYEKMQ (reference sequence). The V segment lost 5 bases and the J segment 7 bases; nucleotides outside the gene matches: 13. Written as DNA, the CDR3 is TGTGCCAGCAGCAGGGGGACAGGGGCCTCTTATGGTGGCTACACCTTC. Translating gives CASSRGTGASYGGYTF.

The CDR3 here is CASSGGQANSYEQYF. In nucleotides, the CDR3 is TGTGCCAGCAGCGGGGGACAGGCGAACTCCTACGAGCAGTACTTC. The chain employs TRBV28 and TRBJ2-7, with 8 bases matching TRBD1. Germline V lookup: CDR1 MDHEN, CDR2 SYDVKM. The CDR3 length is 15 residues. V shed 6 bases, J shed 0 bases, and the junction held 7 bases outside the gene matches.

J is TRBJ2-1 and V is TRBV6-1, with 8 bases identical to TRBD2. The length of the CDR3 is 14 residues. The germline gives CDR1 MNHNS, CDR2 SASEGT. The V segment lost 3 bases and the J segment 8 bases; nucleotides outside the gene matches: 6. CDR3 region: CASSEQRESDEQFF. In DNA, the CDR3 is TGTGCCAGCAGTGAGCAGCGGGAGTCCGATGAGCAGTTCTTC.

The chain combines TRBV27 with TRBJ2-3; D may be TRBD1 (6 bases). V was shortened by 1 base and J by 1 base, with 15 bases between the two germline ends. CDR1 MNHEY and CDR2 SMNVEV come from the germline V gene (reference sequence). This CDR3 comprises 17 residues. CDR3 DNA sequence: TGTGCCAGCAGTTTATTTGGGGGCGATGCCCGCACAGATACGCAGTATTTT. Translated, it gives CASSLFGGDARTDTQYF.

The chain combines TRBV29-1 with TRBJ2-5; perhaps TRBD2 as D (6 bases). Trimming shortened V by 3 bases and J by 4 bases, and 18 bases separated the two germline ends. CDR3 length: 15 residues. Germline lookup yields CDR1 SQVTM and CDR2 ANQGSEA. The CDR3 region is CSVESTRGLPETQYF. As DNA, the CDR3 is TGCAGCGTTGAGTCGACTAGAGGCCTCCCAGAGACCCAGTACTTC.

This sequence joins TRBV28 and TRBJ2-5; D is possibly TRBD1 (6 bases). Germline loops: CDR1 MDHEN, CDR2 SYDVKM. The CDR3 contains 14 residues. The V end lost 10 bases, the J end lost 3 bases, and 18 bases lay between the germline ends. The CDR3 DNA reads TGTGCCACCCGGACAGCGTTTAGGGAAGAGACCCAGTACTTC. Translated, it gives CATRTAFREETQYF.

The chain carries TRBV25-1 and TRBJ2-1; 10 bases match TRBD1. This CDR3 is 13 amino acids long. The ends lost 7 bases at V and 6 bases at J; junction bases unmatched: 3. CDR1 is MGHDK and CDR2 is SYGVNS in the germline V gene. This CDR3 is CASTGTGANEQFF. The CDR3, as DNA: TGTGCCAGCACCGGGACAGGGGCCAATGAGCAGTTCTTC.

The V and J genes are TRBV4-1 and TRBJ2-5; 12 bases agree with TRBD2. Germline loops: CDR1 MGHRA, CDR2 YSYEKL. This CDR3 region has 19 residues. The V and J ends lost 1 base and 2 bases, in that order; junction bases with no gene match: 11. CDR3 sequence (DNA): TGCGCCAGCAGCCAAGCGGCGGCGACTAGCGGGGGTCAACAAGAGACCCAGTACTTC. Protein: CASSQAAATSGGQQETQYF.

This chain connects TRBV4-2 to TRBJ2-2; no reliable D call. The CDR3 spans 13 residues. The V end was cut by 4 bases, the J end by 4 bases, with 7 bases between. Germline values: CDR1 LGHNA, CDR2 YNFKEQ. The CDR3 region has the DNA TGTGCCAGCAGCCCTAGTTTCACCGGGGAGCTGTTTTTT. Translation: CASSPSFTGELFF.

The chain uses TRBV29-1 and TRBJ1-1; 8 bases are a match to TRBD1. The V segment lost 7 bases and the J segment 7 bases; nucleotides outside the gene matches: 8. This CDR3 contains 12 residues. Germline V lookup: CDR1 SQVTM, CDR2 ANQGSEA. This chain's CDR3 is CSANQGAYEAFF. The CDR3 DNA follows: TGCAGCGCAAACCAGGGGGCCTATGAAGCTTTCTTT.

V and J are TRBV6-5 and TRBJ2-7, with TRBD1 matching over 9 bases. The germline V gene has CDR1 MNHEY and CDR2 SVGAGI. The CDR3 is made up of 15 amino acids. The trim removed 2 bases at V and 1 base at J, leaving 3 bases unmatched. CDR3 sequence: CASSYRGTGSYEQYF. CDR3 DNA sequence: TGTGCCAGCAGTTACAGGGGGACAGGGTCCTACGAGCAGTACTTC.

The V gene is TRBV27, the J gene TRBJ2-7; 7 bases line up with TRBD1. This CDR3 is built from 15 residues. With V trimmed by 6 bases and J by 3 bases, 11 bases remained unmatched. In germline, CDR1 is MNHEY, CDR2 SMNVEV (reference sequence). CDR3 sequence: CASSLGTDNLYEQYF. In DNA form, the CDR3 reads TGTGCCAGCAGCTTGGGGACAGACAACCTCTACGAGCAGTACTTC.

The V and J genes are TRBV9 and TRBJ2-2, with D tentatively TRBD1 (6 bases). V was pared by 2 bases and J by 8 bases, with 16 bases between. Germline V lookup: CDR1 SGDLS, CDR2 YYNGEE. The CDR3 spans 15 residues. CDR3 sequence reads: CASSVRGQDAGELFF. In DNA, the CDR3 is TGTGCCAGCAGCGTCAGGGGTCAGGATGCGGGGGAGCTGTTTTTT.

The CDR3: CASEVRVDQPQHF. The CDR3 DNA sequence: TGTGCCAGCGAGGTGAGGGTGGATCAGCCCCAGCATTTT. The rearrangement joins TRBV6-1 to TRBJ1-5; D remains unclear. CDR3 size: 13 residues. Trimming took 8 bases from V and 5 from J, leaving 13 bases between them. Germline V gives CDR1 MNHNS, CDR2 SASEGT.